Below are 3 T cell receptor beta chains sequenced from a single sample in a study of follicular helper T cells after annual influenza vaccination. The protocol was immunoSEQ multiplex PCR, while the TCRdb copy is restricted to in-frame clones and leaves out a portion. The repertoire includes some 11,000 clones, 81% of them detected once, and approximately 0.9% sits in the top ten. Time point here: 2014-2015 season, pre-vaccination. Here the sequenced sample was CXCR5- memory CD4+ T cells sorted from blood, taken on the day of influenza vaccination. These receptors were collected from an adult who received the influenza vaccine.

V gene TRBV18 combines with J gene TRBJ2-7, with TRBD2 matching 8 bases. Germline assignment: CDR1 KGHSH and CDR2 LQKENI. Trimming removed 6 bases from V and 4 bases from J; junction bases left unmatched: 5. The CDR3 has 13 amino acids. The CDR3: CASSLGLAYEQYF. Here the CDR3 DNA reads TGTGCCAGCTCCCTCGGACTAGCTTACGAGCAGTACTTC.

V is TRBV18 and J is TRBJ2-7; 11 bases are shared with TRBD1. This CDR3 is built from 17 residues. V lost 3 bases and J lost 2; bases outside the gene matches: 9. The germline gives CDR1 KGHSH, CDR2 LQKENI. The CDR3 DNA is TGTGCCAGCTCACCGAGAGCCGGGACAGGGGGGGCCTACGAGCAGTACTTC. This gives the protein CASSPRAGTGGAYEQYF.

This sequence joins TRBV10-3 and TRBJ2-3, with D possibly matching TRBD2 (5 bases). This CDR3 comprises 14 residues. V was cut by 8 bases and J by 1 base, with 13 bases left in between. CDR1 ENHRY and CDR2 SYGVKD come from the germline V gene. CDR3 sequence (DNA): TGTGCCATCGCACACGGGGAACGCACAGATACGCAGTATTTT. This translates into CAIAHGERTDTQYF.